This T cell receptor (beta chain) stems from a study of blood T cell repertoires in COVID-19. The participants were between about 18 and 89 years old and came from some 23 US areas. Per the original data handling: For nucleated cells, counts were estimated from reference gene primer amplification. Assay used: immunoSEQ multiplex PCR; TCRdb lists only in-frame clones, some missing. The V and J calls and clone size were taken over from that table, and D and trimming were inferred from the DNA. The sample has about 330,000 clones, 87% seen once. With V trimmed by 6 bases and J by 6 bases, 3 bases remained unmatched. The CDR3 contains 12 residues. CDR1 WNHNN and CDR2 SYGVQD come from the germline V gene (reference sequence).

This sequence was found in a woman aged 25 to 39 who had recovered from COVID-19. The sequenced sample consisted of PBMCs or T cells enriched from blood (not recorded which). V and J are TRBV10-1 and TRBJ1-1; 8 bases agree with TRBD1. CDR3 nucleotide sequence: TGCGCCAGCAGCGCAGGGGGCCCTGAAGCTTTCTTT. It is translated as CASSAGGPEAFF.